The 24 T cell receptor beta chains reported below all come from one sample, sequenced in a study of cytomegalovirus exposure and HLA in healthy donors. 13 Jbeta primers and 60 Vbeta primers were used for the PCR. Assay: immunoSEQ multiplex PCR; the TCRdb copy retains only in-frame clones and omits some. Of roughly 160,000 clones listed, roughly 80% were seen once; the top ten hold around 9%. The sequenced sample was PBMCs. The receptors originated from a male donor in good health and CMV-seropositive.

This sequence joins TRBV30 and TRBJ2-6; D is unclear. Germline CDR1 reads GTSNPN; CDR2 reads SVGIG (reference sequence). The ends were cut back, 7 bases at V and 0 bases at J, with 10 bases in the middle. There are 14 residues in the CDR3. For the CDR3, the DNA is TGTGCCTTGGAGAAGGTCTCTGGGGCCAACGTCCTGACTTTC. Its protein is CALEKVSGANVLTF.

The DNA of the CDR3 is TGTGCCAGCAGCTTCTCAGCGGGAGACCAAGAGACCCAGTACTTC. Protein sequence: CASSFSAGDQETQYF. This sequence joins TRBV9 and TRBJ2-5; 8 positions agree with TRBD2. The CDR3 has 15 residues. Germline loops: CDR1 SGDLS, CDR2 YYNGEE. With 4 bases clipped from V and 0 bases from J, the junction kept 5 bases outside the gene matches.

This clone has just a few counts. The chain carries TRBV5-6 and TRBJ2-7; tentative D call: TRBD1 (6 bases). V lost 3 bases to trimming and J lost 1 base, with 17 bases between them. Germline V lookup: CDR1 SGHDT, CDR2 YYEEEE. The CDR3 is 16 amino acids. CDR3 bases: TGTGCCAGCAGCTCGGATGGGACACATGTTTCCTACGAGCAGTACTTC. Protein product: CASSSDGTHVSYEQYF.

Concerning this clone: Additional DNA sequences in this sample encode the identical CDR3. The CDR3 region has the DNA TGTGCCTGGAGTGTGGGGACAGGTCCCTACGAGCAGTACTTC. Translation: CAWSVGTGPYEQYF. The rearrangement joins TRBV30 to TRBJ2-7; TRBD1 matches at 8 bases. V was pared by 0 bases and J by 2 bases, with 3 bases of the junction left unmatched. Germline V gene sequence: CDR1 GTSNPN, CDR2 SVGIG (reference sequence). This CDR3 spans 14 amino acids.

CDR3 sequence reads: CASSPRQGSETQYF. The CDR3 DNA sequence: TGTGCCAGCAGCCCCCGACAGGGAAGCGAGACCCAGTACTTC. J is TRBJ2-5 and V is TRBV7-7, with 7 bases identical to TRBD1. This CDR3 region has 14 residues. The V segment lost 5 bases and the J segment 5 bases; nucleotides outside the gene matches: 8. Germline V gene data show CDR1 as SSHAT and CDR2 as FNYEAQ (reference sequence).

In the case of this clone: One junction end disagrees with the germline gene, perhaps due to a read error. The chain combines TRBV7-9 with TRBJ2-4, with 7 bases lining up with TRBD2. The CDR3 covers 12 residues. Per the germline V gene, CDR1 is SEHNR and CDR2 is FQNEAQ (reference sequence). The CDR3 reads CASSLDTGGLDF. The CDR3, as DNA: TGTGCCAGCAGCTTAGATACGGGAGGTCTGGACTTC.

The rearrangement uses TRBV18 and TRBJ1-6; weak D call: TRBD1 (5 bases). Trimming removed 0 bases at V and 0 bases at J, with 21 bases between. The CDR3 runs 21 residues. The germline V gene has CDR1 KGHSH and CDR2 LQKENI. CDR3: CASSPPPSFNRRSSYNSPLHF. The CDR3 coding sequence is TGTGCCAGCTCACCACCCCCGAGCTTCAACAGGAGAAGCTCCTATAATTCACCCCTCCACTTT.

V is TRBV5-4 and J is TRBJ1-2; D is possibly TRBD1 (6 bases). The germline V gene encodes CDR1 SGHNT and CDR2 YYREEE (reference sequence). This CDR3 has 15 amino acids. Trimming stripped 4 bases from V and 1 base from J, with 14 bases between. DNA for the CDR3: TGTGCCAGCAGCCTAGGACAGCTAAGTAACTATGGCTACACCTTC. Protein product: CASSLGQLSNYGYTF.

In nucleotides, the CDR3 is TGTGCCATCAGTGAGTCGAGCGGGACTAGCACAGATACGCAGTATTTT. This sequence encodes CAISESSGTSTDTQYF. The V and J genes are TRBV10-3 and TRBJ2-3; 7 nucleotides agree with TRBD2. V gave up 0 bases and J gave up 0 bases; unmatched junction bases: 3. Germline V CDR1 and CDR2: ENHRY, SYGVKD. This CDR3 region has 16 residues.

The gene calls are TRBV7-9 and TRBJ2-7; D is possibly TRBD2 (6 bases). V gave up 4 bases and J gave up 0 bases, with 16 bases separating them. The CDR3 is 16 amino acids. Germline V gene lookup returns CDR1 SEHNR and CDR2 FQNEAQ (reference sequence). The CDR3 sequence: CASSSRMEAGSYEQYF. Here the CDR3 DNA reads TGTGCCAGCAGCTCTAGGATGGAAGCGGGCTCCTACGAGCAGTACTTC.

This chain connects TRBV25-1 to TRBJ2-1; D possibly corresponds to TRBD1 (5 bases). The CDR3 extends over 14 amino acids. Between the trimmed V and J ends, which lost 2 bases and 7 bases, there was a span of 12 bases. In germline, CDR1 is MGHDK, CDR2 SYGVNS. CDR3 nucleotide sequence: TGTGCCAGCAGTGAAGCCAGGGCACGGAATGAGCAGTTCTTC. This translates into CASSEARARNEQFF.

The CDR3 sequence is CARSPRRLAGDYGEQYF. CDR3 DNA sequence: TGTGCCCGTAGCCCCCGAAGACTAGCGGGCGACTACGGAGAGCAGTACTTC. The J gene is TRBJ2-7, the V gene TRBV30, with 10 bases that match TRBD2. The CDR3 extends over 17 amino acids. Germline V gives CDR1 GTSNPN, CDR2 SVGIG (reference sequence). The junction had 23 bases not matched to a gene; V was cut back by 8 bases and J by 7 bases.

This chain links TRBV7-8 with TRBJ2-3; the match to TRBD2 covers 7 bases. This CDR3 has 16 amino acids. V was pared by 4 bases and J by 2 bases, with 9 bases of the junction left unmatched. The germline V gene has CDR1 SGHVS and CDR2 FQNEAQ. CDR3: CASSSVGGEYTDTQYF. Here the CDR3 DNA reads TGTGCCAGCAGCTCAGTTGGGGGGGAGTACACAGATACGCAGTATTTT.

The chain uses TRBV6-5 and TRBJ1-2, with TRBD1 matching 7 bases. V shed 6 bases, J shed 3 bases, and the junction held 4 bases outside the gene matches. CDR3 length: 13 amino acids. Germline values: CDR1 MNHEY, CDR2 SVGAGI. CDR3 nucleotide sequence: TGTGCCAGCAGCGACGGACAGGACTATGGCTACACCTTC. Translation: CASSDGQDYGYTF.

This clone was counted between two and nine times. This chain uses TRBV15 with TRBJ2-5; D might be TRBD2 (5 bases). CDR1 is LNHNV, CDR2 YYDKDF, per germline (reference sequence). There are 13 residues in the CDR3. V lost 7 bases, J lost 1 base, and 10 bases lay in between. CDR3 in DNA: TGTGCCACCAAAACGGGAATCCAAGAGACCCAGTACTTC. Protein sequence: CATKTGIQETQYF. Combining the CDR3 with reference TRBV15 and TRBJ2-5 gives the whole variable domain DAMVIQNPRYQVTQFGKPVTLSCSQTLNHNVMYWYQQKSSQAPKLLFHYYDKDFNNEADTPDNFQSRRPNTSFCFLDIRSPGLGDTAMYLCATKTGIQETQYFGPGTRLLVL.

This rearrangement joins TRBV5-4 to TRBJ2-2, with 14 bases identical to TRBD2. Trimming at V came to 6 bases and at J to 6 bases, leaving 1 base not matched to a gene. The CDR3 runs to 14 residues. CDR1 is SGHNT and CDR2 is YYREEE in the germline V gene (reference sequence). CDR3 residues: CASMTSGRAGELFF. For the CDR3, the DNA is TGTGCCAGCATGACTAGCGGGAGGGCCGGGGAGCTGTTTTTT.

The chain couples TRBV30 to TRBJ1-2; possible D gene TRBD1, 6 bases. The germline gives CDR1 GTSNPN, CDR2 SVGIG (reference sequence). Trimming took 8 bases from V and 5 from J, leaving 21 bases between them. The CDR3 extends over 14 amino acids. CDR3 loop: CAGSPTQGAYGYTF. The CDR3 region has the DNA TGTGCCGGCAGTCCAACACAGGGAGCTTATGGCTACACCTTC.

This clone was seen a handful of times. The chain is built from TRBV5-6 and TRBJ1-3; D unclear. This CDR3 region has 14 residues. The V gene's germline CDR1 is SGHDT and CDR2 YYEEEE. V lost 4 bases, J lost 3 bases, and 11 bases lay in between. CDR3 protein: CASSRPGGGNTIYF. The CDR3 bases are TGTGCCAGCAGCCGTCCGGGAGGTGGAAACACCATATATTTT.

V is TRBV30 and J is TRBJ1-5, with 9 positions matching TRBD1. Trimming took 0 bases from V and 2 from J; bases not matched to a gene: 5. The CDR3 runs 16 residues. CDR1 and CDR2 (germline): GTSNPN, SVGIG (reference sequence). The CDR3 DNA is TGTGCCTGGAGTGTGGGGACAGGGCAAGGCAATCAGCCCCAGCATTTT. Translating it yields CAWSVGTGQGNQPQHF.

The CDR3 DNA reads as TGTGCCACCCAAGATACTCATGGCTACACCTTC. It specifies CATQDTHGYTF. This chain uses TRBV2 with TRBJ1-2; D is unresolved. Deletions cut 10 bases from V and 6 bases from J, with 12 bases between. The V gene's germline CDR1 is SNHLY and CDR2 FYNNEI. This CDR3 has 11 amino acids.

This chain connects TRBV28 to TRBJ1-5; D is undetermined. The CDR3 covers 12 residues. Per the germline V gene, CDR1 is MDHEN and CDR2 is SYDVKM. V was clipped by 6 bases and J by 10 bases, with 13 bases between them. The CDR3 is CASSLISRPQHF. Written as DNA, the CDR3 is TGTGCCAGCAGCCTTATCAGTCGACCCCAGCATTTT.

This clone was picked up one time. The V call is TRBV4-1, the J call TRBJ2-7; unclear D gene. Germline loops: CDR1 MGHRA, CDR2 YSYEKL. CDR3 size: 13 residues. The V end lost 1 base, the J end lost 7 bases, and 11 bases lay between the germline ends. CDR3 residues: CASSQVWSEEQYF. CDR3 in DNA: TGCGCCAGCAGCCAAGTATGGTCCGAGGAGCAGTACTTC.

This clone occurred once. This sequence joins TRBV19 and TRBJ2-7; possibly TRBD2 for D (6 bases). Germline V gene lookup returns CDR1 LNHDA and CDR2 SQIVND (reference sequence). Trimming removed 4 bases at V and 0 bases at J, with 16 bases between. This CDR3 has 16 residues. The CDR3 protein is CASSRGLGRGSYEQYF. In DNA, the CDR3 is TGTGCCAGTAGTAGAGGTCTAGGGCGGGGCTCCTACGAGCAGTACTTC. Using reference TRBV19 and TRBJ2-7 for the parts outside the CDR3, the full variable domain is DGGITQSPKYLFRKEGQNVTLSCEQNLNHDAMYWYRQDPGQGLRLIYYSQIVNDFQKGDIAEGYSVSREKKESFPLTVTSAQKNPTAFYLCASSRGLGRGSYEQYFGPGTRLTVT.

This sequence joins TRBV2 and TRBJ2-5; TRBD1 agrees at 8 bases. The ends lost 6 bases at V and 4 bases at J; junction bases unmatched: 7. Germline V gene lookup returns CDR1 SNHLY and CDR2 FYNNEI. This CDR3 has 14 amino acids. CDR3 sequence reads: CASSPGQVVETQYF. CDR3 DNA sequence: TGTGCCAGCAGCCCGGGACAGGTTGTAGAGACCCAGTACTTC.